Each of the 27 T cell receptor beta chains below was sequenced from the same sample in a study of blood T cell repertoires in COVID-19. Generated by immunoSEQ multiplex PCR, the TCRdb table keeps only in-frame clones and is missing some. Of some 310,000 clones in the sample, about 90% were seen once. The sequenced sample consisted of peripheral blood. The receptors here all came from a woman between 40 and 50 years old with COVID-19, enrolled during active disease.

The chain is built from TRBV30 and TRBJ1-2, with 10 bases fitting TRBD1. The ends lost 2 bases at V and 8 bases at J; junction bases unmatched: 8. Germline V gene data show CDR1 as GTSNPN and CDR2 as SVGIG (reference sequence). The CDR3 extends over 14 amino acids. Here the CDR3 reads CAWSWRQGASGYTF. The CDR3 DNA follows: TGTGCCTGGAGTTGGCGACAGGGGGCAAGCGGCTACACCTTC.

The chain links TRBV11-2 to TRBJ2-5; D call uncertain. CDR1 and CDR2 (germline): SGHAT, FQNNGV. With 5 bases removed from V and 1 base from J, the gap between germline ends came to 11 bases. The CDR3 has 14 residues. The CDR3 DNA follows: TGTGCCAGCAGCCCCCGACGGAGCCAAGAGACCCAGTACTTC. Protein sequence: CASSPRRSQETQYF.

The sample holds one count of this clone. The chain links TRBV15 to TRBJ2-1, with D tentatively TRBD1 (5 bases). CDR3 length: 15 residues. V lost 1 base, J lost 0 bases, and 7 bases lay in between. Germline CDR1 reads LNHNV; CDR2 reads YYDKDF (reference sequence). The CDR3 nucleotides read TGTGCCACCAGCAGAGGGGGCGACTCCTACAATGAGCAGTTCTTC. Its protein is CATSRGGDSYNEQFF.

The chain employs TRBV5-1 and TRBJ2-3, with 14 bases that match TRBD2. The CDR3 is made up of 15 amino acids. Germline V gene sequence: CDR1 SGHRS, CDR2 YFSETQ. The trim removed 3 bases at V and 5 bases at J, leaving 2 bases unmatched. The DNA of the CDR3 is TGCGCCAGCAGCTCCGGGACTAGCGGGGGAGATACGCAGTATTTT. Encoded protein: CASSSGTSGGDTQYF.

The chain employs TRBV29-1 and TRBJ2-4; D is perhaps TRBD1 (6 bases). This CDR3 region has 15 residues. Per germline, CDR1 SQVTM and CDR2 ANQGSEA. Trimming shortened V by 7 bases and J by 2 bases, and 18 bases separated the two germline ends. The CDR3 protein is CSGSRGTGSKNIQYF. The DNA of the CDR3 is TGCAGCGGCTCAAGGGGGACGGGTTCCAAAAACATTCAGTACTTC.

The chain combines TRBV18 with TRBJ2-1; D perhaps matches TRBD2 (6 bases). Germline CDR1 KGHSH, CDR2 LQKENI. Trimming stripped 6 bases from V and 7 bases from J, with 16 bases between. This CDR3 contains 14 residues. The CDR3 spells CASSPPEGRNEQFF. The DNA of the CDR3 is TGTGCCAGCTCCCCTCCGGAGGGGCGGAATGAGCAGTTCTTC.

The J gene is TRBJ2-2, the V gene TRBV4-3; weak D call: TRBD2 (5 bases). Trimming pared 4 bases from V and 1 base from J, leaving 10 bases between. The CDR3 has 15 amino acids. In germline, CDR1 is LGHNA, CDR2 YSLEER. The CDR3 DNA reads TGCGCCAGCAGCCCCGCCCGGGGGAACACCGGGGAGCTGTTTTTT. Translation: CASSPARGNTGELFF.

The V call is TRBV28, the J call TRBJ1-2; a weak D match, TRBD1 (5 bases). Trimming took off 6 bases at V and 4 bases at J, with 9 bases between the two ends. Germline-derived CDR1 and CDR2 are MDHEN and SYDVKM. This CDR3 has 12 amino acids. The CDR3 DNA reads as TGTGCCAGCAGCCTCAGGGTCTATGGCTACACCTTC. Translation gives CASSLRVYGYTF.

V and J are TRBV18 and TRBJ1-3; D unclear. This CDR3 has 16 amino acids. V was shortened by 3 bases and J by 0 bases, with 12 bases between the two germline ends. From germline, CDR1 is KGHSH and CDR2 LQKENI. The CDR3 coding sequence is TGTGCCAGCTCACCGGGCCCGGTTGCCTCTGGAAACACCATATATTTT. It yields the protein CASSPGPVASGNTIYF. Complete variable domain (other parts from reference TRBV18 and TRBJ1-3): NAGVMQNPRHLVRRRGQEARLRCSPMKGHSHVYWYRQLPEEGLKFMVYLQKENIIDESGMPKERFSAEFPKEGPSILRIQQVVRGDSAAYFCASSPGPVASGNTIYFGEGSWLTVV.

This clone was recorded a few times. This rearrangement joins TRBV18 to TRBJ1-4, with 7 positions matching TRBD1. The CDR3 is made up of 17 amino acids. Germline V gene lookup returns CDR1 KGHSH and CDR2 LQKENI. Trimming cost V 2 bases and J 4 bases; bases outside gene matches: 10. The CDR3 nucleotides read TGTGCCAGCTCACCAGTCGCCGGACAGGCCCTTAATGAAAAACTGTTTTTT. Translated: CASSPVAGQALNEKLFF.

This chain links TRBV28 with TRBJ1-6, with D maybe TRBD1 (5 bases). CDR3 length: 16 residues. Trimming left V 5 bases short and J 3 bases short, with 14 bases between. The germline V gene encodes CDR1 MDHEN and CDR2 SYDVKM. In nucleotides, the CDR3 is TGTGCCAGCAGTCAAACGACAGCCAGCTATAATTCACCCCTCCACTTT. It encodes CASSQTTASYNSPLHF.

The chain couples TRBV2 to TRBJ1-1; a weak D match, TRBD1 (6 bases). Germline loops: CDR1 SNHLY, CDR2 FYNNEI. The CDR3 length is 15 residues. The germline V and J ends were trimmed by 7 bases and 0 bases, with 15 bases remaining between them. The CDR3 sequence is CASTRDTLLNTEAFF. CDR3 nucleotide sequence: TGTGCCAGCACCCGGGACACCCTTTTGAACACTGAAGCTTTCTTT.

This clone was detected only once. The chain is built from TRBV28 and TRBJ1-2; 8 positions agree with TRBD1. The ends lost 6 bases at V and 0 bases at J; junction bases unmatched: 15. The V gene's germline CDR1 is MDHEN and CDR2 SYDVKM. The CDR3 has 18 residues. The CDR3 DNA follows: TGTGCCAGCAGGCAACTAAGGGACAGGACGACTTCTAACTATGGCTACACCTTC. Translation: CASRQLRDRTTSNYGYTF.

A word on this clone: Other DNA sequences from this sample encode an identical CDR3 as well. The chain couples TRBV9 to TRBJ1-6; the match to TRBD1 covers 8 bases. This CDR3 contains 14 residues. Germline assignment: CDR1 SGDLS and CDR2 YYNGEE. J gave up 7 bases and V 2 bases, and 2 bases lay outside the gene matches. The CDR3 coding sequence is TGTGCCAGCAGCGTGGGACAGGCAAATTCACCCCTCCACTTT. Translated: CASSVGQANSPLHF. Drawing the rest from reference TRBV9 and TRBJ1-6, the complete variable domain is DSGVTQTPKHLITATGQRVTLRCSPRSGDLSVYWYQQSLDQGLQFLIQYYNGEERAKGNILERFSAQQFPDLHSELNLSSLELGDSALYFCASSVGQANSPLHFGNGTRLTVT.

The CDR3 coding sequence is TGTGCCAGCAGTGAAGTGGACAGGGGGCTTAACTATGGCTACACCTTC. Translated: CASSEVDRGLNYGYTF. This sequence joins TRBV6-1 and TRBJ1-2; 11 bases line up with TRBD1. Germline V gene data show CDR1 as MNHNS and CDR2 as SASEGT. CDR3 size: 16 residues. Trimming at V came to 1 base and at J to 1 base, leaving 2 bases not matched to a gene.

V usage is TRBV10-3 and J usage is TRBJ1-2, with 8 bases that match TRBD1. Germline V gives CDR1 ENHRY, CDR2 SYGVKD. The CDR3 runs to 13 residues. V shed 4 bases, J shed 7 bases, and the junction held 5 bases outside the gene matches. The CDR3 DNA reads as TGTGCCATCAGTGCCACAGGGGGTGCTGGCTACACCTTC. Its translation is CAISATGGAGYTF.

The chain has TRBV27 and TRBJ2-3; D is unclear. Germline V gene sequence: CDR1 MNHEY, CDR2 SMNVEV (reference sequence). V lost 2 bases and J 6 bases, leaving 9 bases between the germline ends. The CDR3 is 13 residues long. The chain's CDR3 is CASSLMGRDTQYF. Here the CDR3 DNA reads TGTGCCAGCAGTTTAATGGGCCGTGATACGCAGTATTTT.

The rearrangement links TRBV5-1 to TRBJ1-5; possible D gene TRBD1, 5 bases. This CDR3 is built from 15 residues. Trimming left V 0 bases short and J 5 bases short, with 12 bases between. Per germline, CDR1 SGHRS and CDR2 YFSETQ. Written as DNA, the CDR3 is TGCGCCAGCAGCTTGGGGGCAGGGCCGGATCAGCCCCAGCATTTT. Translating gives CASSLGAGPDQPQHF.

For the CDR3, the DNA is TGTGCCAGCAGCCCGTGGCGGGAGGCTAGCACTGAAGCTTTCTTT. Translation: CASSPWREASTEAFF. This rearrangement joins TRBV21-1 to TRBJ1-1. TRBV21-1 is assigned pseudogene status. The CDR3 length is 15 residues.

The rearrangement links TRBV6-1 to TRBJ1-1; the D gene is possibly TRBD1 (5 bases). This CDR3 spans 13 amino acids. The germline V gene has CDR1 MNHNS and CDR2 SASEGT. The V end was cut by 2 bases, the J end by 8 bases, with 12 bases between. The CDR3 is CASSEMGREEAFF. The CDR3 coding sequence is TGTGCCAGCAGTGAAATGGGACGGGAGGAAGCTTTCTTT.

CDR3 in amino acids: CASSPGGVNYGYTF. The CDR3 DNA reads as TGTGCCAGCAGTCCGGGGGGGGTTAACTATGGCTACACCTTC. The rearrangement joins TRBV28 to TRBJ1-2, with D possibly matching TRBD1 (5 bases). CDR3 size: 14 residues. CDR1 and CDR2 from the germline V gene are MDHEN and SYDVKM. V lost 5 bases and J 1 base, leaving 11 bases between the germline ends.

The chain is built from TRBV9 and TRBJ2-7, with D maybe TRBD2 (6 bases). Germline CDR1 SGDLS, CDR2 YYNGEE. V shed 3 bases and J shed 0 bases, with 13 bases lying between them. This CDR3 is built from 15 residues. The CDR3 spells CASSARDWSSYEQYF. CDR3 DNA sequence: TGTGCCAGCAGCGCCAGGGACTGGAGCTCCTACGAGCAGTACTTC.

This clone was found once. The chain carries TRBV11-1 and TRBJ2-7; the D gene is possibly TRBD2 (6 bases). The V gene lost 3 bases and the J gene lost 3 bases, with 12 bases spanning the gap. The CDR3 is made up of 14 amino acids. Germline V gene lookup returns CDR1 SGHAT and CDR2 FQDESV (reference sequence). The CDR3 DNA follows: TGTGCCAGCAGCTTTTCGGCTAGCGACTACGAGCAGTACTTC. Translation: CASSFSASDYEQYF.

CDR3 nucleotide sequence: TGTGCCAGCAGTTCCAGGGCCGGGGAGCTGTTTTTT. Amino acids: CASSSRAGELFF. The V call is TRBV27, the J call TRBJ2-2; tentatively, D is TRBD1 (5 bases). This CDR3 is 12 amino acids long. The V and J ends lost 4 bases and 6 bases respectively, with 6 bases between them. Germline V gene lookup returns CDR1 MNHEY and CDR2 SMNVEV (reference sequence).

The V gene is TRBV18, the J gene TRBJ2-1, with D possibly TRBD2 on 5 matching bases. V lost 6 bases and J lost 8, with 11 bases in between. The length of the CDR3 is 12 residues. Germline V CDR1 and CDR2: KGHSH, LQKENI. This CDR3 reads CASSFSGDEQFF. CDR3 nucleotides: TGTGCCAGCTCGTTCAGCGGCGATGAGCAGTTCTTC. The full variable domain, in which reference TRBV18 and TRBJ2-1 provide the parts outside the CDR3, is NAGVMQNPRHLVRRRGQEARLRCSPMKGHSHVYWYRQLPEEGLKFMVYLQKENIIDESGMPKERFSAEFPKEGPSILRIQQVVRGDSAAYFCASSFSGDEQFFGPGTRLTVL.

The chain couples TRBV4-3 to TRBJ2-4; no clear D gene. Trimming pared 5 bases from V and 4 bases from J, leaving 15 bases between. CDR3 length equals 15 residues. The germline gives CDR1 LGHNA, CDR2 YSLEER. The CDR3 DNA reads TGCGCCAGCAGCTCTGCGGCTGGTCAGAAAAACATTCAGTACTTC. Translating gives CASSSAAGQKNIQYF.

The table lists this clone with a count of one. The chain employs TRBV7-2 and TRBJ1-5; 7 bases match TRBD1. Germline trimming cut 3 bases from V and 3 bases from J; bases unmatched to any gene: 5. CDR1 SGHTA and CDR2 FQGNSA come from the germline V gene. The CDR3 totals 15 residues. In DNA form, the CDR3 reads TGTGCCAGCAGCTTTAGACAGGGTCTCAATCAGCCCCAGCATTTT. Amino acids: CASSFRQGLNQPQHF.